Listed here is a single T cell receptor beta chain. Sequencing libraries for TCR beta were prepared with iRepertoire HTBI primers and Arm-PCR of CDR3 regions. TCRdb called the multiplex PCR reads again in MiXCR, with one record for every CDR3 protein. The sample has approximately 490,000 distinct CDR3 sequences, roughly 16% seen once. The data originate from a study of regulatory T cells in long-lasting Graves disease. Between the trimmed V and J ends, which lost 1 base and 0 bases, there was a span of 14 bases. Germline values: CDR1 SGHVS, CDR2 FQNEAQ. The CDR3 length is 17 residues. As to time point: newly diagnosed GD, antithyroid drugs for less than 3 months. From RNA extracted from PBMCs, the TCR library was made. These data also formed part of another study, on T cells in Graves' hyperthyroidism and ophthalmopathy. Per that study: The model identified upcoming ophthalmopathy a median 6.5 months ahead of onset.

The material sequenced was peripheral blood mononuclear cells (PBMCs), taken at new diagnosis, from a patient treated with antithyroid drugs. The rearrangement joins TRBV7-8 to TRBJ2-3; no reliable D call. The clonotype comes from a man in his forties or fifties with Graves disease. The CDR3 reads CASSLGLSRLSTDTQYF. CDR3 nucleotides: TGTGCCAGCAGCTTAGGATTATCAAGACTTAGCACAGATACGCAGTATTTT.